This TCR beta chain came from a study of graft-versus-host responses after intestinal transplantation. In the study overall: Among the recipients, all got anti-thymocyte globulin induction and then tacrolimus and steroids for approximately 3 years. Study-wide points: In recipient marrow, GvH clones were found, and some appeared first in ileum or blood. Early post-transplant declines in HvG were associated with peak levels of circulating GvH clones.

In the case of this clone: Its antigen is unknown.

The table came from immunoSEQ multiplex PCR; TCRdb's copy has only in-frame clones and leaves some out. The table records about 73,000 clones, around 87% of them present only once. The source is a human donor who was the organ donor for an intestinal transplant. Here the sequenced sample was unstimulated CD8+ T cells sorted from spleen or lymph node cells, taken before transplant.

For the CDR3, the DNA is TGTGCCAGCAGCTCCCAAGGGGCCGACAGGGGGATCCCCTATGGCTACACCTTC. It specifies CASSSQGADRGIPYGYTF. The V gene is TRBV7-3, the J gene TRBJ1-2, with 9 bases aligning to TRBD1. With 4 bases clipped from V and 4 bases from J, the junction kept 16 bases outside the gene matches. This CDR3 is 18 amino acids long. Germline values: CDR1 SGHTA, CDR2 FQGTGA.